A selection of T cell receptor beta chains follows, all from one sample in a study of cytomegalovirus exposure and HLA in healthy donors. Data came from immunoSEQ multiplex PCR; TCRdb stores just in-frame clones and leaves some out. This table holds about 130,000 clones, 70% to 85% found once. Sequencing input: PBMCs. Source of these receptors: a man aged 40-55 years in good health and CMV-seropositive. The CDR3 runs from the conserved cysteine through the conserved F or W. The D gene is left open where the match is weak. Only part of the rows carry a size: once, few, many, or a class if the clone is expanded.

clone_size: .; v_call: TRBV27; j_call: TRBJ2-2; d_call: TRBD2; cdr3_nt: TGTGCCAGCGCCGGACTAGCGGGAGAGGGGGCCGGGGAGCTGTTTTTT; cdr3_aa: CASAGLAGEGAGELFF
clone_size: .; v_call: TRBV5-1; j_call: TRBJ2-7; d_call: TRBD1; cdr3_nt: TGCGCCAGCAGCTTACGGGACAGCGCCTCCTACGAGCAGTACTTC; cdr3_aa: CASSLRDSASYEQYF
clone_size: .; v_call: TRBV11-3; j_call: TRBJ1-4; d_call: .; cdr3_nt: TGTGCCAGCAGCGCAGACGGGATTAATGAAAAACTGTTTTTT; cdr3_aa: CASSADGINEKLFF
clone_size: few; v_call: TRBV19; j_call: TRBJ1-6; d_call: .; cdr3_nt: TGTGCCAGCGAGGAGGGAAAGGGGCATTCACCCCTCCACTTT; cdr3_aa: CASEEGKGHSPLHF
clone_size: .; v_call: TRBV7-9; j_call: TRBJ2-5; d_call: TRBD2; cdr3_nt: TGTGCCAGCGGTGTGGCGGGAGCGGGGGAGACCCAGTACTTC; cdr3_aa: CASGVAGAGETQYF
clone_size: .; v_call: TRBV4-1; j_call: TRBJ2-7; d_call: .; cdr3_nt: TGCGCCAGCAGCCAAGCAGGTGGTCCCACCGGATACTACGAGCAGTACTTC; cdr3_aa: CASSQAGGPTGYYEQYF
clone_size: once; v_call: TRBV27; j_call: TRBJ2-1; d_call: .; cdr3_nt: TGTGCCAGCTCGGTGGGGGGAGCAGGGAATGAGCAGTTCTTC; cdr3_aa: CASSVGGAGNEQFF
clone_size: .; v_call: TRBV2; j_call: TRBJ1-2; d_call: .; cdr3_nt: TGTGCCAGCAGGCGCGACACGAACTATGGCTACACCTTC; cdr3_aa: CASRRDTNYGYTF
clone_size: .; v_call: TRBV4-1; j_call: TRBJ2-2; d_call: .; cdr3_nt: TGCGCCAGCAGCCATCCCGGACGACAGGGAGGCGGGGAGCTGTTTTTT; cdr3_aa: CASSHPGRQGGGELFF
clone_size: .; v_call: TRBV7-2; j_call: TRBJ1-5; d_call: .; cdr3_nt: TGTGCCAGCAGCTTCCCGGGCAATCAGCCCCAGCATTTT; cdr3_aa: CASSFPGNQPQHF
clone_size: .; v_call: TRBV7-8; j_call: TRBJ1-2; d_call: TRBD1; cdr3_nt: TGTGCCAGCAGAGGACAGGCGGGGGGTATCTACACCTTC; cdr3_aa: CASRGQAGGIYTF
clone_size: few; v_call: TRBV6-1; j_call: TRBJ2-3; d_call: .; cdr3_nt: TGTGCCAGCAGGCGGGGACCTAGCACAGATACGCAGTATTTT; cdr3_aa: CASRRGPSTDTQYF
clone_size: .; v_call: TRBV9; j_call: TRBJ1-2; d_call: TRBD1; cdr3_nt: TGTGCCAGCAGCGTCCTACAGGGGCAGGGCGGCTACACCTTC; cdr3_aa: CASSVLQGQGGYTF
clone_size: .; v_call: TRBV19; j_call: TRBJ1-1; d_call: TRBD1; cdr3_nt: TGTGCCAGTAGTATGGACAGGGTAGACGCTTTCTTT; cdr3_aa: CASSMDRVDAFF
clone_size: .; v_call: TRBV6-5; j_call: TRBJ1-1; d_call: .; cdr3_nt: TGTGCCAGCAGCCCAGCTGCAGCTAGGAACACTGAAGCTTTCTTT; cdr3_aa: CASSPAAARNTEAFF
clone_size: .; v_call: TRBV7-2; j_call: TRBJ2-7; d_call: .; cdr3_nt: TGTGCCAGCAGCTTAGAGAGCATCTACTCCTACGAGCAGTACTTC; cdr3_aa: CASSLESIYSYEQYF
clone_size: .; v_call: TRBV5-6; j_call: TRBJ2-5; d_call: .; cdr3_nt: TGTGCCAGCAGCCCGGACGGCAGGGAAGAGACCCAGTACTTC; cdr3_aa: CASSPDGREETQYF
clone_size: .; v_call: TRBV5-1; j_call: TRBJ1-1; d_call: .; cdr3_nt: TGCGCCAGCAGCTTGAACCAGGATATGAACACTGAAGCTTTCTTT; cdr3_aa: CASSLNQDMNTEAFF
clone_size: .; v_call: TRBV27; j_call: TRBJ1-5; d_call: .; cdr3_nt: TGTGCCAGCAGTTTAGCCCGGGGCAATCAGCCCCAGCATTTT; cdr3_aa: CASSLARGNQPQHF
clone_size: .; v_call: TRBV6-1; j_call: TRBJ1-6; d_call: TRBD1; cdr3_nt: TGTGCCAGCAGTGCGGGACAGTATAATTCACCCCTCCACTTT; cdr3_aa: CASSAGQYNSPLHF
clone_size: .; v_call: TRBV28; j_call: TRBJ1-4; d_call: TRBD1; cdr3_nt: TGTGCCAGCAGTGAAATCGGACAGGATGAAAAACTGTTTTTT; cdr3_aa: CASSEIGQDEKLFF
clone_size: .; v_call: TRBV2; j_call: TRBJ2-5; d_call: .; cdr3_nt: TGTGCCAGCACCTGGGGGAGGCTGGAAGAGACCCAGTACTTC; cdr3_aa: CASTWGRLEETQYF
clone_size: once; v_call: TRBV6-1; j_call: TRBJ1-1; d_call: TRBD1; cdr3_nt: TGTGCCAGCAGTACTCCAGGGGGGACGAACACTGAAGCTTTCTTT; cdr3_aa: CASSTPGGTNTEAFF
clone_size: .; v_call: TRBV28; j_call: TRBJ2-5; d_call: TRBD1; cdr3_nt: TGTGCCAGCAGCTTTCTTACAGGGGGCGAAGAGACCCAGTACTTC; cdr3_aa: CASSFLTGGEETQYF
clone_size: .; v_call: TRBV5-1; j_call: TRBJ2-3; d_call: TRBD2; cdr3_nt: TGCGCCAGCAGCTTGACTAGCGGGAGCCTTGGGGATACGCAGTATTTT; cdr3_aa: CASSLTSGSLGDTQYF
clone_size: .; v_call: TRBV7-9; j_call: TRBJ1-2; d_call: .; cdr3_nt: TGTGCCAGCAGCCTACCCCAGACGGAGGGCTACACCTTC; cdr3_aa: CASSLPQTEGYTF
clone_size: .; v_call: TRBV9; j_call: TRBJ1-1; d_call: .; cdr3_nt: TGTGCCAGCAGCGTAGCACAGGGTGGTAAGGTTGAAGCTTTCTTT; cdr3_aa: CASSVAQGGKVEAFF
clone_size: once; v_call: TRBV28; j_call: TRBJ1-2; d_call: .; cdr3_nt: TGTGCCAGCAGTTCCGGACAAAGCTCGTCGGGCTACACCTTC; cdr3_aa: CASSSGQSSSGYTF
clone_size: .; v_call: TRBV11-2; j_call: TRBJ1-3; d_call: .; cdr3_nt: TGTGCCAGCACCTCTTACCGCAATGGTCGGAGTGGAAACACCATATATTTT; cdr3_aa: CASTSYRNGRSGNTIYF
clone_size: .; v_call: TRBV5-1; j_call: TRBJ1-1; d_call: TRBD1; cdr3_nt: TGCGCCAGCAGCTTGCAGGGGGCGGGCACTGAAGCTTTCTTT; cdr3_aa: CASSLQGAGTEAFF
clone_size: .; v_call: TRBV5-1; j_call: TRBJ2-7; d_call: .; cdr3_nt: TGCGCCAGCAGCTTCGGACAGCCAAGAGAGACCTACGAGCAGTACTTC; cdr3_aa: CASSFGQPRETYEQYF
clone_size: .; v_call: TRBV28; j_call: TRBJ2-7; d_call: .; cdr3_nt: TGTGCCAGCACTCCTGACAGCGACTACGAGCAGTACTTC; cdr3_aa: CASTPDSDYEQYF
clone_size: .; v_call: TRBV7-9; j_call: TRBJ2-7; d_call: TRBD2; cdr3_nt: TGTGCCAGCAGCGCCTATAGCGGGAGCTACGAGCAGTACTTC; cdr3_aa: CASSAYSGSYEQYF
clone_size: .; v_call: TRBV28; j_call: TRBJ1-2; d_call: .; cdr3_nt: TGTGCCAGCAGCTCCGGGATAGGTGGCTACACCTTC; cdr3_aa: CASSSGIGGYTF
clone_size: .; v_call: TRBV5-1; j_call: TRBJ1-5; d_call: TRBD1; cdr3_nt: TGCGCCAGCAGCTCCGGACAGGGCTCAGGGCAGCCCCAGCATTTT; cdr3_aa: CASSSGQGSGQPQHF
clone_size: .; v_call: TRBV11-2; j_call: TRBJ2-3; d_call: TRBD2; cdr3_nt: TGTGCCAGCAGCTTCCCCTCCGGGACTAGAACTGGAGATACGCAGTATTTT; cdr3_aa: CASSFPSGTRTGDTQYF
clone_size: .; v_call: TRBV18; j_call: TRBJ2-7; d_call: .; cdr3_nt: TGTGCCAGCTCACCGTCAGGGGTCCCGTCCTACGAGCAGTACTTC; cdr3_aa: CASSPSGVPSYEQYF
clone_size: .; v_call: TRBV5-1; j_call: TRBJ1-2; d_call: .; cdr3_nt: TGCGCCAGCAGCAACCGGGACCGAGGGACTGATGGCTATGGCTACACCTTC; cdr3_aa: CASSNRDRGTDGYGYTF
clone_size: few; v_call: TRBV29-1; j_call: TRBJ1-5; d_call: .; cdr3_nt: TGCAGCGTCACACATCTCAATCAGCCCCAGCATTTT; cdr3_aa: CSVTHLNQPQHF
clone_size: .; v_call: TRBV18; j_call: TRBJ2-6; d_call: .; cdr3_nt: TGTGCCAGCTCCCTCGAGTTCTCTGGGGCCAACGTCCTGACTTTC; cdr3_aa: CASSLEFSGANVLTF
clone_size: .; v_call: TRBV28; j_call: TRBJ2-7; d_call: .; cdr3_nt: TGTGCCAGCAGTCCTGCAATACAGGACTACGAGCAGTACTTC; cdr3_aa: CASSPAIQDYEQYF
clone_size: few; v_call: TRBV9; j_call: TRBJ1-5; d_call: TRBD1; cdr3_nt: TGTGCCAGCAGCAGGGGGCGTAGCAATCAGCCCCAGCATTTT; cdr3_aa: CASSRGRSNQPQHF
clone_size: .; v_call: TRBV10-3; j_call: TRBJ1-1; d_call: .; cdr3_nt: TGTGCCATCAGTGCCCAGGGCATGAACACTGAAGCTTTCTTT; cdr3_aa: CAISAQGMNTEAFF
clone_size: .; v_call: TRBV10-3; j_call: TRBJ2-7; d_call: TRBD1; cdr3_nt: TGTGCCATCAGTGAGTCGGAGACAGGGGTCCACTACGAGCAGTACTTC; cdr3_aa: CAISESETGVHYEQYF
clone_size: .; v_call: TRBV28; j_call: TRBJ2-5; d_call: TRBD1; cdr3_nt: TGTGCCAGCAGTTTGGGGACAGGGGTCCAAGAGACCCAGTACTTC; cdr3_aa: CASSLGTGVQETQYF
clone_size: once; v_call: TRBV6-5; j_call: TRBJ2-7; d_call: .; cdr3_nt: TGTGCCAGCAGACCCGACGGGGTCACCTACGAGCAGTACTTC; cdr3_aa: CASRPDGVTYEQYF
clone_size: few; v_call: TRBV5-6; j_call: TRBJ1-4; d_call: .; cdr3_nt: TGTGCCAGCAGCTTGGGCCAGGGCATTGCAACTAATGAAAAACTGTTTTTT; cdr3_aa: CASSLGQGIATNEKLFF
clone_size: .; v_call: TRBV5-1; j_call: TRBJ1-1; d_call: .; cdr3_nt: TGCGCCAGCAGCTTGGCCGCGAACCGGAACACTGAAGCTTTCTTT; cdr3_aa: CASSLAANRNTEAFF